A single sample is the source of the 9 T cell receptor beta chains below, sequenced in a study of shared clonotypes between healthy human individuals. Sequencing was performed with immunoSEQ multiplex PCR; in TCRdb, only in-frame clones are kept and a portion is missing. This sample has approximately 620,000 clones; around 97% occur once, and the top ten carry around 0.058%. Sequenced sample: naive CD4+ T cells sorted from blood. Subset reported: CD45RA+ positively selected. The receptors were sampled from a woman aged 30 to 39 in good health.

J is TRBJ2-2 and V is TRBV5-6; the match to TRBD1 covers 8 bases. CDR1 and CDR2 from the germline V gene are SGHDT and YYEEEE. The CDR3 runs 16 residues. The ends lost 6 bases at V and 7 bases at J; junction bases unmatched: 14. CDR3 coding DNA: TGTGCCAGCAACCTCTTCCCAGGGGGCTATGACGGGGAGCTGTTTTTT. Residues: CASNLFPGGYDGELFF.

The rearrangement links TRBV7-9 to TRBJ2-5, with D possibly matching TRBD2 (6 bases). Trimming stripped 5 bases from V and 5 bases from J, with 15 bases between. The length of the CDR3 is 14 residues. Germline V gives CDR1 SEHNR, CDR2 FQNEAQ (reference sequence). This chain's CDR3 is CASSPGLSRETQYF. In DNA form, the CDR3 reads TGTGCCAGCAGCCCGGGACTCTCACGCGAGACCCAGTACTTC.

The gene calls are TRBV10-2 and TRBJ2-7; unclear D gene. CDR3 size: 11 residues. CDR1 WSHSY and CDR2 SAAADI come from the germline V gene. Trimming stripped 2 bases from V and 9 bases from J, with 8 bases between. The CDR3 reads CASSEGSRQYF. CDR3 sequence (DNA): TGCGCCAGCAGTGAGGGATCACGGCAGTACTTC.

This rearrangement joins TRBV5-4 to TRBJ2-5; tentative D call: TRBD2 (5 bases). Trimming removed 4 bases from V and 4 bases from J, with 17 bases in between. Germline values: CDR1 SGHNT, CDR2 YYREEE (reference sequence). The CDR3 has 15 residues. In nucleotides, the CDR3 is TGTGCCAGCAGCGTCACAGCGGCAACGCGAGAGACCCAGTACTTC. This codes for CASSVTAATRETQYF. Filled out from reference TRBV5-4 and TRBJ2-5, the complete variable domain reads ETGVTQSPTHLIKTRGQQVTLRCSSQSGHNTVSWYQQALGQGPQFIFQYYREEENGRGNFPPRFSGLQFPNYSSELNVNALELDDSALYLCASSVTAATRETQYFGPGTRLLVL.

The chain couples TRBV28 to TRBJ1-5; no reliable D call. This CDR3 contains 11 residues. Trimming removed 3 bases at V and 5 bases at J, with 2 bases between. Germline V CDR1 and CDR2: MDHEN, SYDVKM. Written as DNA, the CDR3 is TGTGCCAGCAGTTTTTATCAGCCCCAGCATTTT. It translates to CASSFYQPQHF. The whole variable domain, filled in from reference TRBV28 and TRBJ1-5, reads DVKVTQSSRYLVKRTGEKVFLECVQDMDHENMFWYRQDPGLGLRLIYFSYDVKMKEKGDIPEGYSVSREKKERFSLILESASTNQTSMYLCASSFYQPQHFGDGTRLSIL.

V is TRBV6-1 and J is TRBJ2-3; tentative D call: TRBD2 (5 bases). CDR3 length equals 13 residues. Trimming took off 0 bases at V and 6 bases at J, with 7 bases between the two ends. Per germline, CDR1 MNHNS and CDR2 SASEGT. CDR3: CASSEAGADTQYF. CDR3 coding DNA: TGTGCCAGCAGTGAAGCGGGAGCGGATACGCAGTATTTT.

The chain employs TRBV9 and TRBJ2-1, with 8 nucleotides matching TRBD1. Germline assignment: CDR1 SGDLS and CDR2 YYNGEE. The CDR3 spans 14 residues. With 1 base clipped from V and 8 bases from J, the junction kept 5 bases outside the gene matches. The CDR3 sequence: CASSVWPQGDEQFF. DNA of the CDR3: TGTGCCAGCAGCGTATGGCCACAGGGGGATGAGCAGTTCTTC.

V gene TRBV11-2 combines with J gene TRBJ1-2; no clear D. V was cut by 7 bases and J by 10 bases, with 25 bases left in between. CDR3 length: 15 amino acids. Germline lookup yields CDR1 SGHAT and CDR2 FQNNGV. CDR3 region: CASTLSTGPATDYTF. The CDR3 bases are TGTGCCAGCACTCTTTCCACGGGCCCGGCTACTGACTACACCTTC.

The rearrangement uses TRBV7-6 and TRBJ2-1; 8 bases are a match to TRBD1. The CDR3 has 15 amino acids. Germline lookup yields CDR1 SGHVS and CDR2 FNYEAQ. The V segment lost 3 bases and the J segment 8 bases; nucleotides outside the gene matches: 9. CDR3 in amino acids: CASSFITGGYHEQFF. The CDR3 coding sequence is TGTGCCAGCAGCTTTATCACAGGGGGTTATCATGAGCAGTTCTTC.